A single sample gave rise to the 18 T cell receptor beta chains below, sequenced in a study of early T cells in non-severe SARS-CoV-2 infection. TCRdb ran MiXCR on the 5' RACE reads and lists one entry per CDR3 protein. The sample lists 50,000 to 65,000 distinct CDR3 sequences; about 9.1% were seen once. The sequenced sample consisted of whole blood. These receptors all stem from an adult who was a healthcare worker with PCR-confirmed SARS-CoV-2 infection or an uninfected control (not recorded which).

This clonotype was seen at least ten times. The chain employs TRBV12-3 or TRBV12-4 and TRBJ2-6; possibly TRBD2 for D (5 bases). The CDR3 runs 16 residues. V was pared by 6 bases and J by 2 bases, with 14 bases between. The CDR3 protein is CASSPLIATGANVLTF. The CDR3 nucleotides read TGTGCCAGCAGCCCCCTCATAGCGACTGGGGCCAACGTCCTGACTTTC.

The V call is TRBV29-1, the J call TRBJ2-7; 7 nucleotides match TRBD2. CDR1 and CDR2 from the germline V gene are SQVTM and ANQGSEA. The CDR3 totals 14 residues. V shed 3 bases and J 9 bases; nucleotides not matched to a gene: 14. The CDR3 here is CSVDKGGSGNMQYF. CDR3 bases: TGCAGCGTTGATAAAGGCGGGAGCGGGAACATGCAGTACTTC.

The V gene is TRBV5-4, the J gene TRBJ2-5, with no clear D. Germline V gene data show CDR1 as SGHNT and CDR2 as YYREEE (reference sequence). Trimming stripped 0 bases from V and 6 bases from J, with 6 bases between. The CDR3 loop spans 12 amino acids. The CDR3 DNA reads as TGTGCCAGCAGCTTGGCAGGCCAGACCCAGTACTTC. Translated, it gives CASSLAGQTQYF.

This clonotype was observed a handful of times. The rearrangement uses TRBV10-1 and TRBJ2-3; 10 nucleotides match TRBD2. With V trimmed by 5 bases and J by 2 bases, 4 bases remained unmatched. The germline CDR1 and CDR2 sequences are WNHNN and SYGVQD (reference sequence). The CDR3 extends over 15 amino acids. CDR3 bases: TGCGCCAGCAGTAGTCTAGCGGGGGACACAGATACGCAGTATTTT. Protein sequence: CASSSLAGDTDTQYF.

This clonotype was observed at least ten times. The V call is TRBV29-1, the J call TRBJ1-6, with 9 bases identical to TRBD1. This CDR3 has 14 amino acids. The germline V gene has CDR1 SQVTM and CDR2 ANQGSEA. J was trimmed by 8 bases and V by 7 bases; bases with no gene match: 9. The CDR3, as DNA: TGCAGCGGCTCCACAGGGGGCGTCGATTCACCCCTCCACTTT. Translated, it gives CSGSTGGVDSPLHF.

This clonotype was observed a single time. A much larger clone differs by one base, so this may be a read error. The rearrangement links TRBV18 to TRBJ2-3, with D unresolved. The germline CDR1 and CDR2 sequences are KGHSH and LQKENI. This CDR3 is built from 12 residues. CDR3 in DNA: TGTGCCAACTCACCACGCACAGATACGCAGTATTTT. Translation gives CANSPRTDTQYF.

In this sample, this clonotype turned up many times. The gene calls are TRBV27 and TRBJ2-3, with 15 bases that match TRBD2. This CDR3 spans 17 amino acids. J gave up 3 bases and V 6 bases, and 7 bases lay outside the gene matches. Germline CDR1 MNHEY, CDR2 SMNVEV (reference sequence). CDR3 DNA sequence: TGTGCCAGCAGCCGGGGACTAGCGGGGGGTGTAACAGATACGCAGTATTTT. It yields the protein CASSRGLAGGVTDTQYF.

The chain joins TRBV5-5 to TRBJ2-1; possibly TRBD2 for D (5 bases). This CDR3 contains 17 residues. V was clipped by 0 bases and J by 2 bases, with 15 bases between them. Germline values: CDR1 SGHKS, CDR2 YYEKEE (reference sequence). In DNA, the CDR3 is TGTGCCAGCAGCTTGGACGGTCAGCGGACCACCTACAATGAGCAGTTCTTC. This gives the protein CASSLDGQRTTYNEQFF.

This clonotype was picked up many times. DNA for the CDR3: TGCGCCAGCAGCTCGGGTGCTACGGGCTATGGCTACACCTTC. Translated: CASSSGATGYGYTF. The chain joins TRBV5-1 to TRBJ1-2; no definite D call. The CDR3 has 14 residues. The germline CDR1 and CDR2 sequences are SGHRS and YFSETQ. V lost 3 bases, J lost 4 bases, and 13 bases lay in between.

This clonotype was recorded at least ten times. The chain recombines TRBV2 with TRBJ2-5; maybe TRBD1 (5 bases). In germline, CDR1 is SNHLY, CDR2 FYNNEI. Trimming shortened V by 5 bases and J by 7 bases, and 17 bases separated the two germline ends. The CDR3 is made up of 14 amino acids. CDR3 DNA sequence: TGTGCCAGCAGTTCCAGGGCCCCATTGGGGACCCAGTACTTC. Its protein is CASSSRAPLGTQYF. The full variable domain, with the rest looked up from reference TRBV2 and TRBJ2-5, is EPEVTQTPSHQVTQMGQEVILRCVPISNHLYFYWYRQILGQKVEFLVSFYNNEISEKSEIFDDQFSVERPDGSNFTLKIRSTKLEDSAMYFCASSSRAPLGTQYFGPGTRLLVL.

This clonotype was seen repeatedly, ten times or more. The gene calls are TRBV3-1 and TRBJ1-1, with D maybe TRBD1 (5 bases). Trimming took 3 bases from V and 8 from J, leaving 13 bases between them. The CDR3 extends over 13 amino acids. The germline V gene encodes CDR1 LGHDT and CDR2 YNNKEL (reference sequence). This chain's CDR3 is CASSHRDGSEAFF. CDR3 nucleotides: TGTGCCAGCAGCCATAGGGACGGTTCAGAAGCTTTCTTT.

This clonotype has ten or more counts. V usage is TRBV7-3 and J usage is TRBJ2-3; no clear D gene. The CDR3 extends over 14 amino acids. V lost 2 bases and J lost 4, with 10 bases in between. From germline, CDR1 is SGHTA and CDR2 FQGTGA. CDR3 coding DNA: TGTGCCAGCAGCTTAGCCCTAGTATCAGATACGCAGTATTTT. The encoded protein is CASSLALVSDTQYF.

In this sample, this clonotype turned up many times. The chain employs TRBV12-3 or TRBV12-4 and TRBJ1-2; D not certain. CDR3 length: 14 residues. V gave up 3 bases and J gave up 4 bases, with 12 bases separating them. The CDR3 is CASSFGRDVYGYTF. Written as DNA, the CDR3 is TGTGCCAGCAGTTTTGGGAGAGACGTCTATGGCTACACCTTC.

This clonotype was detected a few times. The V and J genes are TRBV30 and TRBJ1-2, with a tentative D call TRBD1 (5 bases). The germline V and J ends were trimmed by 0 bases and 5 bases, with 10 bases remaining between them. This CDR3 region has 13 residues. Germline CDR1 GTSNPN, CDR2 SVGIG (reference sequence). CDR3 region: CAWSVEGAYGYTF. Written as DNA, the CDR3 is TGTGCCTGGAGTGTAGAAGGGGCGTATGGCTACACCTTC.

This clonotype was recorded at least ten times. The chain combines TRBV2 with TRBJ2-3; the D gene is possibly TRBD1 (5 bases). V was clipped by 6 bases and J by 2 bases, with 15 bases between them. CDR3 length: 15 amino acids. The germline CDR1 and CDR2 sequences are SNHLY and FYNNEI. CDR3 sequence: CASSADRDFTDTQYF. The CDR3 DNA follows: TGTGCCAGCAGCGCAGACAGAGATTTCACAGATACGCAGTATTTT.

This clonotype was found many times. V gene TRBV7-2 combines with J gene TRBJ2-2; D is ambiguous. Germline assignment: CDR1 SGHTA and CDR2 FQGNSA. Trimming removed 1 base at V and 2 bases at J, with 8 bases between. The CDR3 extends over 15 amino acids. The CDR3 loop reads CASSLGPANTGELFF. DNA for the CDR3: TGTGCCAGCAGCTTAGGTCCCGCCAACACCGGGGAGCTGTTTTTT.

This clonotype has just a few counts. The chain joins TRBV7-2 to TRBJ2-1, with a tentative D call TRBD1 (5 bases). Germline loops: CDR1 SGHTA, CDR2 FQGNSA. The V and J ends lost 0 bases and 5 bases respectively, with 14 bases between them. CDR3 length equals 16 residues. CDR3 loop: CASSLARQTLNNEQFF. DNA for the CDR3: TGTGCCAGCAGCTTAGCCAGACAGACTCTAAACAATGAGCAGTTCTTC.

In this sample, this clonotype turned up many times. The chain employs TRBV5-5 and TRBJ1-1; TRBD1 matches 7 bases. The V gene's germline CDR1 is SGHKS and CDR2 YYEKEE (reference sequence). The CDR3 loop spans 12 amino acids. V lost 5 bases, J lost 10 bases, and 8 bases stayed unmatched. CDR3 region: CASRDQGGVAFF. CDR3 sequence (DNA): TGTGCCAGCAGAGATCAGGGGGGGGTAGCTTTCTTT.